This T cell receptor (beta chain) was recovered during a study of T cell changes during pregnancy in multiple sclerosis. Produced via immunoSEQ multiplex PCR; TCRdb's table is partial and in-frame only. The table lists approximately 100,000 clones, about 93% of them singletons. In its sample, this clone was seen a few times. The V segment lost 7 bases and the J segment 7 bases; nucleotides outside the gene matches: 10. CDR3 length: 15 residues. Germline V gives CDR1 MNHEY, CDR2 SVGAGI. Sequenced here: peripheral blood, sampled in the first trimester of pregnancy. This clonotype was sampled from a female donor with multiple sclerosis, enrolled in a pregnancy study. V and J are TRBV6-5 and TRBJ1-6, with 7 bases fitting TRBD1. The CDR3 spells CASTYRDSRNSPLHF. The CDR3 DNA is TGTGCCAGCACCTACAGGGACAGTCGAAATTCACCCCTCCACTTT.